This T cell receptor (beta chain) originates from a study of neurological immune-mediated disorders (dated by TCRdb to between 2018 and 2021). Regarding the study in general: Using UMI-based sequencing, the study compared peripheral blood TCR-beta repertoires from patients with HTLV-I-associated myelopathy (HAM/TSP), patients with multiple sclerosis, and healthy controls. Longitudinal samples, technical triplicates and paired sorted CD4+ and CD8+ T-cell subsets, alongside PBMC samples, were included among the roughly 97 TCR-beta libraries. The cohort was made up of about 65 subjects, consisting of 14 HAM/TSP patients, 34 multiple sclerosis patients and about 20 healthy controls. Overall study results and their limits: No identical CDR3 amino acid sequences were shared among expanded clones across subjects, suggesting private TCR-beta repertoires in all groups. The highest TCR clonal expansion was observed in HAM/TSP patients, whereas the lowest was observed in MS patients, even when compared with healthy controls.

This clonotype was observed many times. What antigen it recognizes has not been identified. Nothing much larger sits one base from this clone, and base qualities are not available. cDNA was synthesized by template-switch 5'RACE using a primer with a 10-nucleotide random unique molecular identifier that tagged each TCR transcript. Each sequencing run produced over 160 million TCR-beta sequences covering 15-18 subjects. Total RNA was extracted with the RNeasy kit. TCR-beta VDJ regions were amplified with primers for the TCR constant region and the 5'RACE anchor, using the KAPA Real-time Library Amplification kit. A first PCR added sample indexes and Illumina adaptors, and a second PCR then raised library yield. After Ampure bead purification, the TCR product of roughly 650 bp was size-selected on a 2% E-gel SizeSelection system. Before pooling, library quality was checked on a Bioanalyzer, concentration was measured with Qubit, and libraries were quantified with the Kapa Library Quantification kit. An Illumina HiSeq 2500 sequenced the libraries paired-end 2 x 150 bp. To increase sequence diversity, roughly 24-32% phiX was spiked into each library pool. The source study handled its data this way. Quality-filtered reads were processed with the UMI-based MiGEC pipeline, and over 90% of raw TCR sequences were removed by the MiGEC pipeline during error correction. VDJ genes were aligned to IMGT germline references, and each clonotype was defined by a unique CDR3 amino acid sequence together with V-J genes. Clonal expansion, Shannon diversity, and CDR3 relatedness (CalcPairwiseDistances, ClusterSamples) were evaluated with VDJtools, and phylogenetic trees were built with CLCbio workbench. A clone was classed as expanded if it had 8 or more unique UMIs, a cutoff based on coefficient-of-variation modelling across technical triplicates. Clones were called with MiXCR by TCRdb after fastp trimmed the public reads at Q25, and only in-frame beta chains were retained. Records with the same CDR3 protein are collapsed into one entry carrying the most frequent genes and DNA. These V and J calls are TCRdb output, not the study's own analysis. The sample table lists 39,000 or so distinct CDR3 sequences, more than 4.5% of them with a count of one. Clones ranked in the top ten supply about 9% of the sample.

Looking up the germline V gene (reference sequence) yields CDR1 LGHDT and CDR2 YNNKEL. The CDR3 goes from the cysteine to the phenylalanine over 13 residues. The kept DNA is CDR3 alone, 39 bases in frame from the first base. Trimming at the junction amounts to 0 bases on V and 3 bases on J, and the germline ends lie 6 bases apart. The healthy controls were volunteers from a blood bank in Maryland, USA. Sorted-subset TCR libraries were prepared from roughly 940,000 sorted CD4+ or CD8+ T cells. PBMCs were separated from peripheral blood using Ficoll-Hypaque density gradient centrifugation and then cryopreserved in liquid nitrogen. Paired sorted CD4+ and CD8+ subsets came from healthy controls, HAM/TSP patients and MS patients.

The TCR was taken from a young man in good health. Rearrangement joined TRBV3-1 to TRBJ2-7; perhaps TRBD2 is the D gene, with 5 bases matching. The specimen was CD4+ T cells from blood. The sequenced DNA is TGTGCCAGCAGCCAAGAGGGAGTCTACGAGCAGTACTTC. It encodes CASSQEGVYEQYF.